A single sample is the source of the 8 T cell receptor beta chains below, sequenced in a study of cytomegalovirus exposure and HLA in healthy donors (dated by TCRdb to 2015 to 2018). The protocol used for the library was the immunoSEQ multiplex PCR assay. In its TCRdb copy, this immuneACCESS table keeps in-frame sequences only and misses some clones. Where compared with another copy, unresolved V genes explain less than half of these, and the others have no known cause. For this sample there are hundreds of thousands of clones; 70% to 90% appear just once. The ten largest clones capture approximately 0.86% of the sample. The sequencing input was PBMCs. The receptors here all came from a woman aged 18-30 years in good health and CMV-seronegative.

The V and J genes are TRBV6-1 and TRBJ1-6; 7 nucleotides agree with TRBD1. After removal of 2 bases from V and 6 bases from J, the junction contained 4 bases not matched to a gene. The germline V gene encodes CDR1 MNHNS and CDR2 SASEGT. The CDR3 runs to 15 residues. CDR3: CASSERQGLNSPLHF. DNA for the CDR3: TGTGCCAGCAGTGAAAGACAGGGCCTTAATTCACCCCTCCACTTT.

This sequence joins TRBV28 and TRBJ2-1; 7 bases fit TRBD2. Per germline, CDR1 MDHEN and CDR2 SYDVKM. V lost 2 bases and J lost 5; bases outside the gene matches: 6. The CDR3 loop spans 15 amino acids. The DNA of the CDR3 is TGTGCCAGCAGTTTAGGGCTAGCGGAAAACAATGAGCAGTTCTTC. Residues: CASSLGLAENNEQFF.

The genes are TRBV5-8 and TRBJ1-5; TRBD1 is a possible D gene (5 bases). Trimming removed 4 bases from V and 7 bases from J, with 18 bases in between. The CDR3 spans 15 residues. Germline CDR1 and CDR2: SGHTS and YDEGEE. The CDR3 reads CASSRYVRGGQPQHF. The CDR3 DNA reads as TGTGCCAGCAGCCGTTACGTAAGGGGCGGCCAGCCCCAGCATTTT.

The sample holds a few counts of this clone. The chain links TRBV20-1 to TRBJ2-1, with D unclear. This CDR3 is built from 9 residues. Germline CDR1 DFQATT, CDR2 SNEGSKA (reference sequence). Trimming cost V 3 bases and J 10 bases, with 4 bases left between them. The CDR3 region is CSASVEQFF. The CDR3 bases are TGCAGTGCTAGCGTAGAGCAGTTCTTC.

This clone came up a few times. The gene calls are TRBV7-8 and TRBJ2-7; 7 bases match TRBD1. Germline trimming cut 6 bases from V and 2 bases from J; bases unmatched to any gene: 1. The CDR3 covers 12 residues. Germline loops: CDR1 SGHVS, CDR2 FQNEAQ. The CDR3, as DNA: TGTGCCAGCAGTACAGGGGCCTACGAGCAGTACTTC. Translation gives CASSTGAYEQYF.

CDR3 protein: CASSLTGRVDETQYF. CDR3 sequence (DNA): TGTGCCAGCAGCTTGACGGGAAGGGTAGATGAGACCCAGTACTTC. The chain combines TRBV5-6 with TRBJ2-5; maybe TRBD2 (5 bases). Looked up from germline, CDR1 is SGHDT and CDR2 is YYEEEE. The length of the CDR3 is 15 residues. Deletions cut 1 base from V and 5 bases from J, with 15 bases between.

This rearrangement joins TRBV4-1 to TRBJ2-2; 15 nucleotides line up with TRBD2. CDR1 and CDR2 from the germline V gene are MGHRA and YSYEKL. With V trimmed by 3 bases and J by 2 bases, 10 bases remained unmatched. The CDR3 consists of 20 residues. Written as DNA, the CDR3 is TGCGCCAGCAGCCACCTTGGGGGACTAGCGGGAGGCCTTAACACCGGGGAGCTGTTTTTT. Translation gives CASSHLGGLAGGLNTGELFF.

The genes are TRBV27 and TRBJ2-1; TRBD1 matches 7 bases. The CDR3 contains 15 residues. From germline, CDR1 is MNHEY and CDR2 SMNVEV (reference sequence). The trim removed 4 bases at V and 8 bases at J, leaving 11 bases unmatched. Here the CDR3 DNA reads TGTGCCAGCAGTTCCCTCGCGACAGGGTGGGATGAGCAGTTCTTC. This encodes CASSSLATGWDEQFF.